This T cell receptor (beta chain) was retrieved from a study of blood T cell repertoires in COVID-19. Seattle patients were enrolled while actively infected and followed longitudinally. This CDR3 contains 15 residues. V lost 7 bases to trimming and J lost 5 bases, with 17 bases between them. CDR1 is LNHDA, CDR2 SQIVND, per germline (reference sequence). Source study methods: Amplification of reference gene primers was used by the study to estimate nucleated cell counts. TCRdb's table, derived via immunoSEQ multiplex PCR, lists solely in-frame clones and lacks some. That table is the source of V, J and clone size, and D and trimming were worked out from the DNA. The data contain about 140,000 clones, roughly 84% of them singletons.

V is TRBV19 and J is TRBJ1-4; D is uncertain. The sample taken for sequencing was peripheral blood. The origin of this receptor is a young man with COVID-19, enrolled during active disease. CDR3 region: CASKAMGGRNEKLFF. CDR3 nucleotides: TGTGCCAGTAAGGCCATGGGAGGGCGCAATGAAAAACTGTTTTTT.